The clone carrying this T cell receptor (beta chain) has more than one count but fewer than ten. Its cognate antigen is unknown. The CDR3 has 12 residues. V gave up 6 bases and J gave up 1 base, with 7 bases separating them. Per the germline V gene, CDR1 is SGHRS and CDR2 is YFSETQ. 5'RACE primed at constant segments yielded TCR alpha and TCR beta cDNA libraries bearing sample barcodes and UMIs. TCRdb ran MiXCR on the 5' RACE reads and lists one entry per CDR3 protein. Here the sample spans hundreds of thousands of distinct CDR3 sequences, about 20% being singletons. The data were taken from a study of T-cell memory formation after mild COVID-19. General observations from the study: Among contracting clones, CD4+ were mainly CM/EM and CD8+ enriched in EMRA. CD4+ bias marked clones expanding day 15 to 37, unlike balanced contracting clones.

Sequenced: PBMCs or a T cell subset sorted from them (not recorded which). The chain links TRBV5-1 to TRBJ1-1; D remains unclear. This TCR came from an adult woman who had mild COVID-19 (a few samples of this study predate the infection). Cell type and time point are not known. The CDR3 loop reads CASKRANTEAFF. In DNA, the CDR3 is TGCGCCAGCAAACGGGCGAACACTGAAGCTTTCTTT.